The T cell receptor (beta chain) under discussion was sequenced for a study of blood T cell repertoires in COVID-19. V was pared by 3 bases and J by 0 bases, with 4 bases between. Germline V lookup: CDR1 SQVTM, CDR2 ANQGSEA. The CDR3 totals 12 residues. The protocol was immunoSEQ multiplex PCR, while the TCRdb copy is restricted to in-frame clones and leaves out a portion. The table shows tens of thousands of clones, with 91% occurring only once. The sample consisted of peripheral blood. The genes are TRBV29-1 and TRBJ2-3; no firm D call. The clonotype comes from a man in his fifties or sixties with acute or convalescent COVID-19. CDR3 loop: CSVDESTDTQYF. In DNA form, the CDR3 reads TGCAGCGTTGACGAGAGCACAGATACGCAGTATTTT.